Below, 18 T cell receptor beta chains from the same sample are listed, as sequenced in a study of blood T cell repertoires in COVID-19 (dated by TCRdb to about 2020). Library preparation used the immunoSEQ multiplex PCR assay. TCRdb provides this immuneACCESS table in a form limited to in-frame rearrangements. Some clones are lacking; in checked studies, under half of them reflect an unresolved V gene, and why the rest are absent is not known. In all, the sample holds 200,000 to 250,000 clones, and roughly 84% of those were seen once. In total, the top ten clones hold less than 7% of the sample. Sequencing was performed on PBMCs or T cells enriched from blood (not recorded which). These receptor sequences come from a woman between 40 and 55 years old who had recovered from COVID-19.

This chain uses TRBV20-1 with TRBJ2-1; 9 bases fit TRBD1. The CDR3 runs 15 residues. CDR1 is DFQATT, CDR2 SNEGSKA, per germline (reference sequence). Unmatched junction bases numbered 9, after V lost 3 bases and J lost 6 bases. The DNA of the CDR3 is TGCAGTGCTAGTGGGGACAGGGAGGAGGTCAATGAGCAGTTCTTC. The encoded protein is CSASGDREEVNEQFF.

This clone turned up a few times. The gene calls are TRBV5-1 and TRBJ1-1; TRBD1 aligns across 7 bases. This CDR3 contains 16 residues. The trim removed 3 bases at V and 4 bases at J, leaving 12 bases unmatched. Germline lookup yields CDR1 SGHRS and CDR2 YFSETQ. This chain's CDR3 is CASSWGDRAYGTEAFF. The CDR3 bases are TGCGCCAGCAGCTGGGGAGACAGGGCTTATGGCACTGAAGCTTTCTTT. Complete variable domain (other parts from reference TRBV5-1 and TRBJ1-1): KAGVTQTPRYLIKTRGQQVTLSCSPISGHRSVSWYQQTPGQGLQFLFEYFSETQRNKGNFPGRFSGRQFSNSRSEMNVSTLELGDSALYLCASSWGDRAYGTEAFFGQGTRLTVV.

The chain uses TRBV7-9 and TRBJ2-5; TRBD1 matches 8 bases. The length of the CDR3 is 15 residues. CDR1 is SEHNR, CDR2 FQNEAQ, per germline (reference sequence). V shed 5 bases and J 5 bases; nucleotides not matched to a gene: 10. The CDR3 DNA is TGTGCCAGCAGCCTGGCCGGTCCAGGGGGCGAGACCCAGTACTTC. Translation: CASSLAGPGGETQYF.

The gene calls are TRBV4-3 and TRBJ1-4, with a tentative D call TRBD1 (5 bases). This CDR3 comprises 16 residues. Deletions cut 0 bases from V and 5 bases from J, with 13 bases between. Per germline, CDR1 LGHNA and CDR2 YSLEER. The CDR3, as DNA: TGCGCCAGCAGCCAAGATAGCGGGGCAGGGAATGAAAAACTGTTTTTT. It specifies CASSQDSGAGNEKLFF.

The chain links TRBV5-1 to TRBJ2-7, with 7 bases fitting TRBD1. This CDR3 contains 14 residues. V shed 0 bases, J shed 7 bases, and the junction held 7 bases outside the gene matches. CDR1 is SGHRS, CDR2 YFSETQ, per germline. This CDR3 reads CASSLGTGGGEQYV. CDR3 coding DNA: TGCGCCAGCAGCTTGGGGACAGGAGGCGGGGAGCAGTACGTC.

This chain uses TRBV7-2 with TRBJ1-2; no firm D call. V shed 2 bases and J shed 0 bases, with 7 bases lying between them. Germline lookup yields CDR1 SGHTA and CDR2 FQGNSA. The CDR3 runs 14 residues. The CDR3 sequence is CASSLWSPNYGYTF. CDR3 nucleotides: TGTGCCAGCAGCTTATGGAGTCCTAACTATGGCTACACCTTC.

The chain has TRBV7-9 and TRBJ2-2; 10 nucleotides match TRBD2. The CDR3 extends over 15 amino acids. Trimming removed 5 bases from V and 1 base from J; junction bases left unmatched: 1. CDR1 is SEHNR and CDR2 is FQNEAQ in the germline V gene (reference sequence). The CDR3 bases are TGTGCCAGCAGCCGACTAGCGGGGAACACCGGGGAGCTGTTTTTT. Translated, it gives CASSRLAGNTGELFF.

In its sample, this clone was seen a few times. The rearrangement joins TRBV7-9 to TRBJ1-2, with D possibly TRBD1 on 5 matching bases. CDR3 size: 14 residues. V was trimmed by 1 base and J by 3 bases, leaving 9 bases between them. The germline V gene encodes CDR1 SEHNR and CDR2 FQNEAQ (reference sequence). The CDR3 loop reads CASSLVQAYYGYTF. Written as DNA, the CDR3 is TGTGCCAGCAGCTTAGTACAGGCCTACTATGGCTACACCTTC. Looking up the rest from reference TRBV7-9 and TRBJ1-2 gives the full variable domain: DTGVSQNPRHKITKRGQNVTFRCDPISEHNRLYWYRQTLGQGPEFLTYFQNEAQLEKSRLLSDRFSAERPKGSFSTLEIQRTEQGDSAMYLCASSLVQAYYGYTFGSGTRLTVV.

The chain employs TRBV12-3 or TRBV12-4 and TRBJ2-7; D is perhaps TRBD2 (7 bases). Trimming cost V 3 bases and J 7 bases, with 13 bases left between them. This CDR3 has 13 residues. The CDR3 protein is CASSFRGAREQYF. The DNA for the CDR3 is TGTGCCAGCAGTTTTCGGGGGGCTAGGGAGCAGTACTTC.

The V and J genes are TRBV18 and TRBJ2-1, with 12 positions matching TRBD2. The V and J ends lost 4 bases and 8 bases, in that order; junction bases with no gene match: 6. CDR3 size: 15 residues. Germline CDR1 and CDR2: KGHSH and LQKENI. The CDR3 DNA is TGTGCCAGCTCACTCGGACTAGCGGGGAAGGATGAGCAGTTCTTC. It codes for CASSLGLAGKDEQFF.

The rearrangement links TRBV19 to TRBJ1-1, with a weak D call TRBD1 (5 bases). CDR3 length equals 13 residues. The germline V and J ends were trimmed by 8 bases and 1 base, with 11 bases remaining between them. Germline V CDR1 and CDR2: LNHDA, SQIVND (reference sequence). CDR3 bases: TGTGCCAGTCGTACTGGACAGAACACTGAAGCTTTCTTT. It codes for CASRTGQNTEAFF.

The rearrangement links TRBV2 to TRBJ2-3; 7 positions match TRBD2. This CDR3 has 15 amino acids. CDR1 is SNHLY, CDR2 FYNNEI, per germline. V shed 5 bases and J 4 bases; nucleotides not matched to a gene: 9. The CDR3 loop reads CASSFLAEPSDTQYF. CDR3 in DNA: TGTGCCAGCAGTTTCCTAGCGGAACCCTCAGATACGCAGTATTTT.

The gene calls are TRBV12-3 or TRBV12-4 and TRBJ2-5, with TRBD2 as a possible D gene (5 bases). V was clipped by 1 base and J by 2 bases, with 5 bases between them. The length of the CDR3 is 13 residues. The CDR3 loop is CASSLGTQETQYF. CDR3 nucleotides: TGTGCCAGCAGTTTAGGGACTCAAGAGACCCAGTACTTC.

Here the CDR3 DNA reads TGTGCCAGCAGTCGAGACAGGGTAGGAGGCTACACCTTC. Residues: CASSRDRVGGYTF. This chain uses TRBV28 with TRBJ1-2, with TRBD1 identical over 7 bases. V dropped 5 bases and J dropped 8; count of bases not matched to a gene: 8. This CDR3 spans 13 amino acids. Germline CDR1 is MDHEN and CDR2 is SYDVKM.

The genes are TRBV30 and TRBJ2-3; a possible D gene is TRBD1 (5 bases). Trimming cost V 2 bases and J 1 base, with 19 bases left between them. This CDR3 is 17 amino acids long. Germline values: CDR1 GTSNPN, CDR2 SVGIG (reference sequence). The CDR3 region is CAWSTRIGPRGTDTQYF. CDR3 DNA: TGTGCCTGGAGTACTCGTATTGGACCCAGGGGCACAGATACGCAGTATTTT.

The chain uses TRBV30 and TRBJ1-2; 7 positions agree with TRBD1. This CDR3 comprises 15 residues. Trimming removed 4 bases from V and 8 bases from J; junction bases left unmatched: 16. Per germline, CDR1 GTSNPN and CDR2 SVGIG (reference sequence). CDR3 sequence: CAWKRVWGQTSGYTF. The CDR3 DNA follows: TGTGCCTGGAAACGGGTCTGGGGACAGACTTCGGGCTACACCTTC.

This clone was observed a few times. The chain couples TRBV24-1 to TRBJ1-5, with D unresolved. The CDR3 sequence is 14 residues long. Germline V gene lookup returns CDR1 KGHDR and CDR2 SFDVKD. Trimming took off 5 bases at V and 6 bases at J, with 13 bases between the two ends. CDR3 bases: TGTGCCACCAGTGGTGACGGGGAAGCTCAGCCCCAGCATTTT. Protein: CATSGDGEAQPQHF.

This chain joins TRBV27 and TRBJ2-5; a weak D match, TRBD2 (7 bases). This CDR3 contains 18 residues. Trimming removed 3 bases at V and 5 bases at J, with 25 bases between. From germline, CDR1 is MNHEY and CDR2 SMNVEV (reference sequence). The CDR3 loop is CASSFKSTRGGPRETQYF. CDR3 sequence (DNA): TGTGCCAGCAGTTTTAAAAGTACCCGCGGGGGCCCCAGGGAGACCCAGTACTTC.